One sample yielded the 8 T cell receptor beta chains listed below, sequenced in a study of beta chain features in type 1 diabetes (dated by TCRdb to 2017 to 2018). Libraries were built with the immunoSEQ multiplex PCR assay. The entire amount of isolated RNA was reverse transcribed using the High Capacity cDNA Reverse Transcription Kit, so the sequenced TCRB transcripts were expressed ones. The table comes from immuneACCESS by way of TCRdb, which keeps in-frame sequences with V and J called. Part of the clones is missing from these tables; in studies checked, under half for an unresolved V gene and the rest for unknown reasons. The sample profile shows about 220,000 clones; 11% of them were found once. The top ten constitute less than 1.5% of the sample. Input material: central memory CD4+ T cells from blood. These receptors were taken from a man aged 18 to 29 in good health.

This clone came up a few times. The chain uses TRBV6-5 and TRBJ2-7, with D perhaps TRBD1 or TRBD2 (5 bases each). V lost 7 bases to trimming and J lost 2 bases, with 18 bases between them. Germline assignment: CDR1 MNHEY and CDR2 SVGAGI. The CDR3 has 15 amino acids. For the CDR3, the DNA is TGTGCCAGCACTAAGGAGTGGGGGACCACCTACGAGCAGTACTTC. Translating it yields CASTKEWGTTYEQYF.

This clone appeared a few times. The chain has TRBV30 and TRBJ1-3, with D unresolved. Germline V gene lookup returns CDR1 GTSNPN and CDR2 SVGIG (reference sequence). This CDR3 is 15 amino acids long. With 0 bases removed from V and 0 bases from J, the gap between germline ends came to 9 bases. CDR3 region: CAWSVGSASGNTIYF. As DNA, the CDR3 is TGTGCCTGGAGTGTGGGCTCTGCCTCTGGAAACACCATATATTTT.

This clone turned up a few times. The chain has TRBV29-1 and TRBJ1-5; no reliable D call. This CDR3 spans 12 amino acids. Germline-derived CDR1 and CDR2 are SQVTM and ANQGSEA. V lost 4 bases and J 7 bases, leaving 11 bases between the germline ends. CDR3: CSVVAPGQPQHF. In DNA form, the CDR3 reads TGCAGCGTTGTGGCACCGGGCCAGCCCCAGCATTTT.

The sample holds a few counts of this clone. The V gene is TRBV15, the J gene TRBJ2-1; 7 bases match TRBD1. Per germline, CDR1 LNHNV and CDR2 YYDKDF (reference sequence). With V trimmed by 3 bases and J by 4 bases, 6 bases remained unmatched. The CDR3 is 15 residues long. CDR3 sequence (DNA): TGTGCCACCAGCAGCCGGGACAGACTATACAATGAGCAGTTCTTC. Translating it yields CATSSRDRLYNEQFF.

The CDR3 region is CASSGLAGNEQFF. DNA for the CDR3: TGTGCCAGCAGTGGGCTAGCGGGAAATGAGCAGTTCTTC. V usage is TRBV2 and J usage is TRBJ2-1; 9 nucleotides align to TRBD2. The germline V gene encodes CDR1 SNHLY and CDR2 FYNNEI. The CDR3 covers 13 residues. Losses at the gene ends were 4 bases for V and 7 bases for J; bases not matched to a gene: 2.

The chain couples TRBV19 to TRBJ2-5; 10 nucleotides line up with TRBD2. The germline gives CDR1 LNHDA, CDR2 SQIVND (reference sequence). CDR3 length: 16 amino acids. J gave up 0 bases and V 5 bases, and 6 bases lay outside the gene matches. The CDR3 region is CASSVGTSVNQETQYF. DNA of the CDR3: TGTGCCAGTAGTGTAGGGACTAGCGTCAACCAAGAGACCCAGTACTTC.

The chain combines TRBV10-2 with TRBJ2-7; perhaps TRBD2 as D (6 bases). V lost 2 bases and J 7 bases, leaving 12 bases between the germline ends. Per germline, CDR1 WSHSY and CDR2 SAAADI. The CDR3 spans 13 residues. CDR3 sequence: CASSEVEGGEQYF. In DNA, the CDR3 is TGCGCCAGCAGTGAGGTCGAAGGAGGGGAGCAGTACTTC.

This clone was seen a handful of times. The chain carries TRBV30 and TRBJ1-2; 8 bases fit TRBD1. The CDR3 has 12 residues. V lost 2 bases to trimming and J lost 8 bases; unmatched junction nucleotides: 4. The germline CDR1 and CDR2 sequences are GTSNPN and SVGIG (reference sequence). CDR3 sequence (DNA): TGTGCCTGGAGTACCGGGACAGGAGGCTACACCTTC. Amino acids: CAWSTGTGGYTF.